The 19 T cell receptor beta chains below all came from one sample that was sequenced in a study of response to subunit inactivated influenza vaccine. TCRdb used MiXCR to reprocess the RT-PCR reads, holding one entry per CDR3 protein. The table has just under 550,000 distinct CDR3 sequences, 20% to 25% seen once. These data also featured in a second study, about T cells expressing NK-cell markers. From that second work: Making the TCR beta cDNA relied on 5'RACE template switching with UMIs.

The material was CD4+ T cells sorted from PBMCs, obtained 11 to 12 days after vaccination. These receptors were obtained from a man over 45 who received an inactivated influenza vaccine.

This clonotype was counted between two and nine times. This rearrangement joins TRBV24-1 to TRBJ2-2; 9 nucleotides match TRBD1. V was pared by 0 bases and J by 6 bases, with 4 bases of the junction left unmatched. CDR1 and CDR2 from the germline V gene are KGHDR and SFDVKD. CDR3 size: 16 residues. The CDR3 DNA sequence: TGTGCCACCAGTGATTTGCTACAGGGGGCGGCCGGGGAGCTGTTTTTT. This translates into CATSDLLQGAAGELFF.

This clonotype has more than one count but fewer than ten. J is TRBJ2-3 and V is TRBV29-1; D remains unclear. V dropped 8 bases and J dropped 3 bases, with 21 bases sitting between them. This CDR3 contains 15 residues. The germline gives CDR1 SQVTM, CDR2 ANQGSEA. The CDR3 DNA is TGCAGCACACGAAGTAATTCCATCGGGACAGATACGCAGTATTTT. The encoded protein is CSTRSNSIGTDTQYF.

This clonotype was counted a few times. V gene TRBV10-3 combines with J gene TRBJ2-1; D tentatively fits TRBD1 or TRBD2 (5 bases each). With 1 base removed from V and 12 bases from J, the gap between germline ends came to 13 bases. Germline values: CDR1 ENHRY, CDR2 SYGVKD. This CDR3 has 13 residues. The CDR3 sequence: CAISEFMGEGQFF. DNA of the CDR3: TGTGCCATCAGTGAGTTCATGGGGGAAGGGCAGTTCTTC.

The CDR3 is CASSSGSSGGYTF. The CDR3 DNA reads TGTGCCAGCAGTAGCGGATCGTCGGGGGGCTACACCTTC. The chain has TRBV12-3 or TRBV12-4 and TRBJ1-2; D call uncertain. The ends were cut back, 5 bases at V and 8 bases at J, with 15 bases in the middle. The CDR3 has 13 residues.

This sequence joins TRBV7-8 and TRBJ2-1, with 14 bases lining up with TRBD2. Germline lookup yields CDR1 SGHVS and CDR2 FQNEAQ. There are 15 residues in the CDR3. V gave up 7 bases and J gave up 5 bases; unmatched junction bases: 4. CDR3 amino acids: CASIPGLAGDNEQFF. CDR3 DNA sequence: TGTGCCAGCATCCCGGGACTAGCGGGGGACAATGAGCAGTTCTTC.

The sample holds a few counts of this clonotype. The rearrangement links TRBV27 to TRBJ1-1; D may be TRBD1 (5 bases). V gave up 2 bases and J gave up 0 bases, with 10 bases separating them. Germline CDR1 MNHEY, CDR2 SMNVEV (reference sequence). The CDR3 loop spans 15 amino acids. CDR3 DNA: TGTGCCAGCAGTTTAGAGGGGCCAATGAACACTGAAGCTTTCTTT. Amino acid sequence: CASSLEGPMNTEAFF.

The chain joins TRBV2 to TRBJ2-2, with 7 positions matching TRBD2. Unmatched junction bases numbered 8, after V lost 8 bases and J lost 5 bases. The length of the CDR3 is 14 residues. CDR1 SNHLY and CDR2 FYNNEI come from the germline V gene. The CDR3 here is CASGRDGRTGELFF. In nucleotides, the CDR3 is TGTGCCAGCGGGAGGGACGGAAGAACCGGGGAGCTGTTTTTT. The complete variable domain, with remaining parts taken from reference TRBV2 and TRBJ2-2, reads EPEVTQTPSHQVTQMGQEVILRCVPISNHLYFYWYRQILGQKVEFLVSFYNNEISEKSEIFDDQFSVERPDGSNFTLKIRSTKLEDSAMYFCASGRDGRTGELFFGEGSRLTVL.

V and J are TRBV7-2 and TRBJ2-7; 15 bases match TRBD2. This CDR3 contains 17 residues. Germline assignment: CDR1 SGHTA and CDR2 FQGNSA. Losses at the gene ends were 4 bases for V and 6 bases for J; bases not matched to a gene: 10. This CDR3 reads CASSSRPGLAGGSEQYF. DNA for the CDR3: TGTGCCAGCAGCTCCCGACCGGGACTAGCGGGAGGTTCCGAGCAGTACTTC.

This chain uses TRBV12-3 or TRBV12-4 with TRBJ1-1, with 8 nucleotides matching TRBD1. CDR3 length equals 15 residues. V lost 6 bases and J lost 1; bases outside the gene matches: 7. The CDR3 sequence is CASRTDREKNTEAFF. CDR3 DNA sequence: TGTGCCAGCAGAACGGACAGGGAAAAGAACACTGAAGCTTTCTTT.

This clonotype showed up many times. The chain links TRBV2 to TRBJ2-7, with 9 bases lining up with TRBD2. CDR1 SNHLY and CDR2 FYNNEI come from the germline V gene. This CDR3 contains 14 residues. Trimming removed 4 bases from V and 3 bases from J; junction bases left unmatched: 4. The DNA of the CDR3 is TGTGCCAGCAGTGGGCTAGCGGGATTCTACGAGCAGTACTTC. Translating gives CASSGLAGFYEQYF. Combining the CDR3 with reference TRBV2 and TRBJ2-7 gives the whole variable domain EPEVTQTPSHQVTQMGQEVILRCVPISNHLYFYWYRQILGQKVEFLVSFYNNEISEKSEIFDDQFSVERPDGSNFTLKIRSTKLEDSAMYFCASSGLAGFYEQYFGPGTRLTVT.

This sequence joins TRBV20-1 and TRBJ2-5; D is possibly TRBD1 (8 bases). The CDR3 covers 13 residues. Trimming left V 5 bases short and J 5 bases short, with 15 bases between. CDR1 and CDR2 from the germline V gene are DFQATT and SNEGSKA (reference sequence). CDR3 nucleotide sequence: TGCAGTGCTTCAAAACAGGGGGGGGAGACCCAGTACTTC. As protein: CSASKQGGETQYF.

The V and J genes are TRBV19 and TRBJ2-1; 8 bases map to TRBD2. The CDR3 extends over 17 amino acids. The V and J ends lost 0 bases and 4 bases, in that order; junction bases with no gene match: 8. Germline V gene sequence: CDR1 LNHDA, CDR2 SQIVND (reference sequence). The CDR3 loop is CASSIDAAGGGYNEQFF. The CDR3 DNA follows: TGTGCCAGTAGTATAGATGCGGCGGGAGGTGGATACAATGAGCAGTTCTTC.

This chain connects TRBV28 to TRBJ2-7; D not resolved. The CDR3 is made up of 14 amino acids. Germline CDR1 MDHEN, CDR2 SYDVKM. The V gene lost 1 base and the J gene lost 3 bases, with 10 bases spanning the gap. The CDR3 spells CASSLSPPGYEQYF. As DNA, the CDR3 is TGTGCCAGCAGTTTATCTCCCCCGGGCTACGAGCAGTACTTC.

This clonotype appeared once. This CDR3 is CASSVRLGGNTGELFF. CDR3 sequence (DNA): TGTGCCAGCAGCGTAAGGTTGGGGGGAAACACCGGGGAGCTGTTTTTT. This rearrangement joins TRBV9 to TRBJ2-2, with TRBD2 as a possible D gene (6 bases). Germline assignment: CDR1 SGDLS and CDR2 YYNGEE. Trimming took 1 base from V and 2 from J, leaving 12 bases between them. The CDR3 has 16 amino acids.

This clonotype was counted a few times. The rearrangement links TRBV20-1 to TRBJ2-5; perhaps TRBD2 as D (6 bases). The germline CDR1 and CDR2 sequences are DFQATT and SNEGSKA (reference sequence). CDR3 length equals 13 residues. V lost 8 bases, J lost 1 base, and 14 bases lay in between. CDR3 coding DNA: TGCAGTACAAATCGGGGGAGCCAAGAGACCCAGTACTTC. Protein sequence: CSTNRGSQETQYF.

J is TRBJ2-7 and V is TRBV20-1; D gene uncertain. Deletions cut 3 bases from V and 1 base from J, with 13 bases between. Germline CDR1 and CDR2: DFQATT and SNEGSKA (reference sequence). CDR3 size: 14 residues. The CDR3 protein is CSARRGQASYEQYF. CDR3 nucleotide sequence: TGCAGTGCTAGGAGAGGCCAGGCGTCCTACGAGCAGTACTTC.

The rearrangement links TRBV5-1 to TRBJ2-2; D possibly uses TRBD1 or TRBD2 (5 bases each). The V and J ends lost 3 bases and 7 bases respectively, with 16 bases between them. CDR1 and CDR2 from the germline V gene are SGHRS and YFSETQ. The CDR3 loop spans 15 amino acids. CDR3 nucleotides: TGCGCCAGCAGCTCCGTTCCGGGGCGGAACGGGGAGCTGTTTTTT. It encodes CASSSVPGRNGELFF.

This rearrangement joins TRBV20-1 to TRBJ2-4; the match to TRBD1 covers 7 bases. Per germline, CDR1 DFQATT and CDR2 SNEGSKA (reference sequence). V was pared by 3 bases and J by 0 bases, with 8 bases of the junction left unmatched. This CDR3 spans 16 amino acids. The CDR3 nucleotides are TGCAGTGCTAGGTTTTCGACAGGGCTAGCCAAAAACATTCAGTACTTC. Residues: CSARFSTGLAKNIQYF.

This clonotype was detected a few times. V and J are TRBV2 and TRBJ2-5, with 8 positions matching TRBD1. The CDR3 contains 14 residues. J lost 3 bases, V lost 6 bases, and 6 bases had no gene match. Germline CDR1 and CDR2: SNHLY and FYNNEI. The CDR3 nucleotides read TGTGCCAGCAGGGACCGGACAGGGAAAGAGACCCAGTACTTC. Translated, it gives CASRDRTGKETQYF.